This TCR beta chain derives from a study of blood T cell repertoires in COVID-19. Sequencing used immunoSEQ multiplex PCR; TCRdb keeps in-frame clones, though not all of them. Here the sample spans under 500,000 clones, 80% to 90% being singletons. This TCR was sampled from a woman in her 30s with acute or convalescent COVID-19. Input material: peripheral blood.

CDR3 nucleotides: TGCGCCAGCAGCTTGCAGATGGGCATGGGCTACACCTTC. Protein product: CASSLQMGMGYTF. The chain combines TRBV5-1 with TRBJ1-2; D ambiguous. Trimming took off 1 base at V and 8 bases at J, with 12 bases between the two ends. The CDR3 is 13 amino acids. Germline V CDR1 and CDR2: SGHRS, YFSETQ.